This T cell receptor (beta chain) was sequenced during a study of blood T cell repertoires in COVID-19. How the authors handled the data: Amplification of reference gene primers provided the estimated nucleated cell counts. Produced via immunoSEQ multiplex PCR; TCRdb's table is partial and in-frame only. The V and J calls and clone size were taken over from that table, and D and trimming were inferred from the DNA. The repertoire includes a few hundred thousand clones, 84% of them detected once, and approximately 10% sits in the top ten. The ends lost 5 bases at V and 15 bases at J; junction bases unmatched: 7. CDR1 is LGHDT and CDR2 is YNNKEL in the germline V gene (reference sequence). This CDR3 region has 12 residues. In its sample, this clone was seen a few times.

The V gene is TRBV3-1 (or the pseudogene TRBV3-2), the J gene TRBJ2-1; 10 bases line up with TRBD1. This receptor was obtained from a man between 50 and 59 years old with active or convalescent COVID-19. The sequenced sample was peripheral blood. For the CDR3, the DNA is TGTGCCAGCAGCGGGGACAGGGGCCTTCGGTTCTTC. Translating it yields CASSGDRGLRFF.